These T cell receptor beta chains were read from a single sample in a study of molecular identifiers for immune sequencing clone quantification. Each CDR3 protein gets one entry after TCRdb re-called the PCR reads with MiXCR. The table shows over 550,000 distinct CDR3 sequences, with about 25% occurring only once. Sequencing was done on a sample of naive CD8+ T cells from blood, with Jurkat cell RNA spiked in. The origin of the receptors is a human donor in good health. Some libraries in this study had Jurkat cell RNA spiked in. Both conserved end residues are part of each CDR3. A D gene is named only where the DNA matches it firmly. Clone size appears in some rows only: once, few, many, or a class for an expanded clone.

j_call clone_size d_call v_call cdr3_aa cdr3_nt
TRBJ1-4 few - TRBV12-3/TRBV12-4 CASSSVGADEKLFF TGTGCCAGCAGTTCGGTCGGGGCGGACGAAAAACTGTTTTTT
TRBJ2-3 many TRBD2 TRBV14 CASSGTSGSSTDTQYF TGTGCCAGCTCCGGGACTAGCGGATCTAGCACAGATACGCAGTATTTT
TRBJ2-1 many TRBD2 TRBV13 CASSLGGFGEQFF TGTGCCAGCAGCTTGGGGGGGTTCGGTGAGCAGTTCTTC
TRBJ1-2 - - TRBV12-3/TRBV12-4 CASSTTGDLVGYTF TGTGCCAGCAGTACAACAGGAGATTTGGTTGGCTACACCTTC
TRBJ2-1 - TRBD2 TRBV4-1 CASSETSGRYNEQFF TGCGCCAGCAGCGAAACTAGCGGGAGGTACAATGAGCAGTTCTTC
TRBJ2-1 - TRBD2 TRBV27 CASSGLALTSSYNEQFF TGTGCCAGCAGTGGACTAGCGCTCACCAGCTCCTACAATGAGCAGTTCTTC
TRBJ2-2 - - TRBV19 CATSGWEDGELFF TGTGCCACCTCAGGGTGGGAGGACGGGGAGCTGTTTTTT
TRBJ1-1 few TRBD1 TRBV4-1 CASSRTGAYEAFF TGCGCCAGCAGCCGAACAGGGGCCTATGAAGCTTTCTTT
TRBJ2-5 few TRBD2 TRBV15 CATGSGAYQETQYF TGTGCCACCGGCAGCGGGGCGTACCAAGAGACCCAGTACTTC
TRBJ1-4 many - TRBV6-2/TRBV6-3 CASRREPEKLFF TGTGCCTCACGACGGGAACCCGAAAAACTGTTTTTT
TRBJ2-2 - - TRBV7-9 CTSSPGPTDTGELFF TGTACCAGCAGCCCGGGCCCGACGGACACCGGGGAGCTGTTTTTT
TRBJ1-1 once - TRBV7-8 CASCPFMGTEAFF TGTGCCAGCTGTCCTTTTATGGGAACTGAAGCTTTCTTT
TRBJ1-2 - - TRBV7-8 CASSLARTELIYGYTF TGTGCCAGCAGCTTAGCTCGGACAGAGCTAATCTATGGCTACACCTTC
TRBJ2-1 - TRBD1 TRBV7-9 CASSLLRDRGHYNEQFF TGTGCCAGCAGCCTCCTTCGGGACAGGGGCCACTACAATGAGCAGTTCTTC
TRBJ2-3 few TRBD1 TRBV24-1 CATSDPSGTGQSTDTQYF TGTGCCACCAGTGATCCGTCCGGGACAGGGCAATCCACAGATACGCAGTATTTT
TRBJ2-1 many TRBD2 TRBV7-6 CASSLITGGPNNEQFF TGTGCCAGCAGCTTAATTACGGGAGGCCCGAACAATGAGCAGTTCTTC
TRBJ2-1 - - TRBV7-9 CASEEGPEQFF TGTGCCAGCGAAGAGGGCCCTGAGCAGTTCTTC
TRBJ1-1 many - TRBV4-1 CASSQEGLADTEAFF TGCGCCAGCAGCCAAGAAGGCTTAGCGGACACTGAAGCTTTCTTT
TRBJ2-1 - TRBD2 TRBV12-3/TRBV12-4 CVSKVSLAGVDEQFF TGTGTCAGCAAAGTTTCCCTGGCGGGAGTGGATGAGCAGTTCTTC
TRBJ2-1 many - TRBV29-1 CSVPDNEQFF TGCAGCGTCCCGGACAATGAGCAGTTCTTC
TRBJ2-7 few - TRBV5-3 CASSLDGGAYEQYF TGTGCCAGCAGCTTGGACGGGGGCGCCTACGAGCAGTACTTC
TRBJ2-7 - - TRBV7-6 CASSFRQNYEQYF TGTGCCAGCAGCTTTAGACAGAACTACGAGCAGTACTTC
TRBJ2-7 - - TRBV27 CASSSGLYYEQYF TGTGCCAGCAGTTCTGGGTTATACTACGAGCAGTACTTC
TRBJ2-1 many TRBD2 TRBV7-2 CASNLMTSGIYNEQFF TGTGCCAGCAACCTGATGACTAGCGGGATCTACAATGAGCAGTTCTTC
TRBJ1-2 many - TRBV20-1 CSVPSEVGGDYGYTF TGCAGTGTCCCCTCGGAAGTTGGAGGTGACTATGGCTACACCTTC
TRBJ1-1 many - TRBV5-1 CASSLEGQNTEAFF TGCGCCAGCAGCTTGGAAGGACAGAACACTGAAGCTTTCTTT
TRBJ2-1 - TRBD2 TRBV4-1 CASSQSLAGAGNEQFF TGCGCCAGCAGCCAAAGCCTAGCGGGAGCCGGCAATGAGCAGTTCTTC
TRBJ2-1 few - TRBV23-1 CASSHSTRVTSYNEQFF TGCGCCAGCAGTCATTCTACGAGGGTTACCTCCTACAATGAGCAGTTCTTC
TRBJ1-1 many - TRBV6-2/TRBV6-3 CASSYSIGTEAFF TGTGCCAGCAGTTACTCGATCGGGACTGAAGCTTTCTTT
TRBJ2-1 - - TRBV6-2/TRBV6-3 CASSRSGSSYNEQSF TGTGCCAGCAGTCGGAGCGGTAGCTCCTACAATGAGCAGTCCTTC
TRBJ1-4 many - TRBV7-9 CASSLVSDMSEKLFF TGTGCCAGCAGCTTAGTTTCCGATATGAGTGAAAAACTGTTTTTT
TRBJ1-2 many - TRBV29-1 CSVRDGNGSYTF TGCAGCGTTCGGGACGGCAATGGAAGCTACACCTTC
TRBJ1-5 few - TRBV28 CASSFFDQPQHF TGTGCCAGCAGTTTTTTTGATCAGCCCCAGCATTTT
TRBJ2-5 many - TRBV5-6 CASSSTTAGLQETQYF TGTGCCAGCAGCTCGACAACAGCCGGCCTCCAAGAGACCCAGTACTTC
TRBJ2-1 many - TRBV6-5 CASRGDPPKEQFF TGTGCCAGCAGAGGGGACCCCCCGAAGGAGCAGTTCTTC
TRBJ1-2 many - TRBV5-4 CASSWDRDKNYGYTF TGTGCCAGCAGCTGGGATCGGGACAAGAACTATGGCTACACCTTC
TRBJ2-3 many - TRBV6-5 CASSYSLTADTQYF TGTGCCAGCAGTTACTCGCTAACAGCAGATACGCAGTATTTT